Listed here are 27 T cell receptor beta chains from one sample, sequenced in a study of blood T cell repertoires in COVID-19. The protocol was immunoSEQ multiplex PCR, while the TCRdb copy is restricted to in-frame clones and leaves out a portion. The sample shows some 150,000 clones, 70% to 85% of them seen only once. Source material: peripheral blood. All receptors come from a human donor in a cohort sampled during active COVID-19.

The CDR3: CASSQGHRGIPQYF. In nucleotides, the CDR3 is TGCGCCAGCAGCCAAGGGCACAGAGGGATCCCGCAGTACTTC. The chain carries TRBV4-3 and TRBJ2-5; tentative D call: TRBD2 (5 bases). Germline V gene lookup returns CDR1 LGHNA and CDR2 YSLEER. The CDR3 loop spans 14 amino acids. V was cut by 1 base and J by 11 bases, with 17 bases left in between.

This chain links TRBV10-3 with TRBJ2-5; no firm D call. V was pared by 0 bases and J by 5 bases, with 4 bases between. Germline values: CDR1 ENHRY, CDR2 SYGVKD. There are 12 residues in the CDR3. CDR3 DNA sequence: TGTGCCATCAGTGAGTCCCGGGAGACCCAGTACTTC. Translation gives CAISESRETQYF.

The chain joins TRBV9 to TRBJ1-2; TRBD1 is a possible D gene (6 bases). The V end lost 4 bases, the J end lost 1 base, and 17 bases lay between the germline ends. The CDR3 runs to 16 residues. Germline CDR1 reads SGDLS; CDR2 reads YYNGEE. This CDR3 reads CASSLRGGAFNYGYTF. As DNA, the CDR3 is TGTGCCAGCAGCCTAAGAGGGGGAGCTTTTAACTATGGCTACACCTTC. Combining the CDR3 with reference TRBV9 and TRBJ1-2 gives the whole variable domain DSGVTQTPKHLITATGQRVTLRCSPRSGDLSVYWYQQSLDQGLQFLIQYYNGEERAKGNILERFSAQQFPDLHSELNLSSLELGDSALYFCASSLRGGAFNYGYTFGSGTRLTVV.

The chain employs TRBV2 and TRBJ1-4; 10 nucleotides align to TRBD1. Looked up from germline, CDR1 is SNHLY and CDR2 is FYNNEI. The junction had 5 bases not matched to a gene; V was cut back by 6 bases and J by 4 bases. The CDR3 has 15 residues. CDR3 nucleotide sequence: TGTGCCAGCAGACCGGACAGGGGGTTTAATGAAAAACTGTTTTTT. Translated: CASRPDRGFNEKLFF.

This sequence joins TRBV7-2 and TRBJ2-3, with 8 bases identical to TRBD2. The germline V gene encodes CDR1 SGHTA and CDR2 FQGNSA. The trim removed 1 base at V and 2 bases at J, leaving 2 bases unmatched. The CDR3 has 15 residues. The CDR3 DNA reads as TGTGCCAGCAGCTTAGTGGGACTAGTCACAGATACGCAGTATTTT. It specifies CASSLVGLVTDTQYF.

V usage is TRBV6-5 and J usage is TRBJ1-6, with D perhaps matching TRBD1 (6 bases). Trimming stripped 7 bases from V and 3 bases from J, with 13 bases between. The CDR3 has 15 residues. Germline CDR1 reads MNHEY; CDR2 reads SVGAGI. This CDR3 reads CASNTGSGYNSPLHF. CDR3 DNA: TGTGCCAGCAACACAGGGTCCGGCTATAATTCACCCCTCCACTTT.

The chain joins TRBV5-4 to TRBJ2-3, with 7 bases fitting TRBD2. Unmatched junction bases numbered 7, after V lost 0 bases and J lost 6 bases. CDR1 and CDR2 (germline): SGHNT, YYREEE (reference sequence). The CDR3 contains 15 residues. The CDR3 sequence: CASSLVSGAKDTQYF. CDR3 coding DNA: TGTGCCAGCAGCTTGGTAAGCGGGGCTAAGGATACGCAGTATTTT.

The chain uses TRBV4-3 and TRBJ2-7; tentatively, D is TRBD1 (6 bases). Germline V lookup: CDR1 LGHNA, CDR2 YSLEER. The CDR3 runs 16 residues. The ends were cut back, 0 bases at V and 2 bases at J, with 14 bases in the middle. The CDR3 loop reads CASSQDKFRGTYEQYF. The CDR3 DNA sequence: TGCGCCAGCAGCCAAGATAAATTCAGGGGTACCTACGAGCAGTACTTC.

Here the CDR3 reads CASSQEGSRQQFF. The CDR3 DNA is TGTGCCAGCAGCCAAGAGGGGAGTAGGCAGCAGTTCTTC. The chain carries TRBV14 and TRBJ2-1; D perhaps matches TRBD2 (5 bases). CDR1 and CDR2 from the germline V gene are SGHDN and FVKESK. Between the trimmed V and J ends, which lost 0 bases and 11 bases, there was a span of 11 bases. This CDR3 comprises 13 residues.

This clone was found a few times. The DNA for the CDR3 is TGTGCCAGCAGTGAAGCGCGAACCGGGGAGCTGTTTTTT. Residues: CASSEARTGELFF. The chain recombines TRBV2 with TRBJ2-2; D is unclear. The CDR3 is 13 residues long. V lost 0 bases and J lost 5, with 4 bases in between. The V gene's germline CDR1 is SNHLY and CDR2 FYNNEI.

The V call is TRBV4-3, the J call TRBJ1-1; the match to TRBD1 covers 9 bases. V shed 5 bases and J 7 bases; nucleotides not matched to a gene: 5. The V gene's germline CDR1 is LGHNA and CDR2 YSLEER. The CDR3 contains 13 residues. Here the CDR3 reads CASSYRGHGEAFF. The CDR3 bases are TGCGCCAGCAGCTACAGGGGGCATGGTGAAGCTTTCTTT.

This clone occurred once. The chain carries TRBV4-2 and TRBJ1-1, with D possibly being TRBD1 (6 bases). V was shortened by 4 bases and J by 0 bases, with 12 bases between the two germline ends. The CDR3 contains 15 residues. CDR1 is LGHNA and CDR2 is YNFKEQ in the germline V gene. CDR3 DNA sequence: TGTGCCAGCAGCCGGACAGTTACCATGAACACTGAAGCTTTCTTT. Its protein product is CASSRTVTMNTEAFF.

The CDR3 loop is CASSAQRGEYF. DNA of the CDR3: TGTGCCAGCAGCGCGCAGCGCGGGGAGTACTTC. The chain is built from TRBV2 and TRBJ2-5, with D perhaps TRBD2 (6 bases). Looked up from germline, CDR1 is SNHLY and CDR2 is FYNNEI. Trimming left V 6 bases short and J 12 bases short, with 14 bases between. The length of the CDR3 is 11 residues.

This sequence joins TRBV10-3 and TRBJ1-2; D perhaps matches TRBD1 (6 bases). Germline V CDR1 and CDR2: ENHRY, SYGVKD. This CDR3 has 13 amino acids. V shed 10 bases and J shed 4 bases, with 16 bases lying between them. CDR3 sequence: CATRRTESYGYTF. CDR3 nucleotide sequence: TGTGCCACCCGACGGACAGAGAGCTATGGCTACACCTTC.

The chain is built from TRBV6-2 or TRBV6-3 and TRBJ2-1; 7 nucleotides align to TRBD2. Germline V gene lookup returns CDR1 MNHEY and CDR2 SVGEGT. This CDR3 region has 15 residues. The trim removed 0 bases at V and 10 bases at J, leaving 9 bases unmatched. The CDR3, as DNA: TGTGCCAGCAGTTACTCCGGGACTACCTCTTTAGAGCAGTTCTTC. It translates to CASSYSGTTSLEQFF.

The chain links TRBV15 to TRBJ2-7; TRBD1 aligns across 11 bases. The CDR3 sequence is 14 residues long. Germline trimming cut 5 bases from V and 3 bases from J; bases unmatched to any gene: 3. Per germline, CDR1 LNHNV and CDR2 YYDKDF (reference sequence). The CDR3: CATSRDRGNYEQYF. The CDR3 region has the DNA TGTGCCACCAGCCGGGACAGGGGGAACTACGAGCAGTACTTC.

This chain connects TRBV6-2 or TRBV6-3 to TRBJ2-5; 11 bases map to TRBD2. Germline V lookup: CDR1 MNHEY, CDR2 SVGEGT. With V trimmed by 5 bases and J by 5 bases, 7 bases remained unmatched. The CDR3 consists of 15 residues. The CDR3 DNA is TGTGCCAGCAGTGCCCGACTAGCGGGGACGGAGACCCAGTACTTC. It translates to CASSARLAGTETQYF.

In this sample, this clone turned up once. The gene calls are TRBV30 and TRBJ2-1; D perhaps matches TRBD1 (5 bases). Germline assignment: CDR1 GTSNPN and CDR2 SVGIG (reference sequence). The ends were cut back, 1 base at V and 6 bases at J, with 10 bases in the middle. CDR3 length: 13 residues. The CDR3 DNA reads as TGTGCCTGGAGTGAAGCTAGGGGCAATGAGCAGTTCTTC. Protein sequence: CAWSEARGNEQFF.

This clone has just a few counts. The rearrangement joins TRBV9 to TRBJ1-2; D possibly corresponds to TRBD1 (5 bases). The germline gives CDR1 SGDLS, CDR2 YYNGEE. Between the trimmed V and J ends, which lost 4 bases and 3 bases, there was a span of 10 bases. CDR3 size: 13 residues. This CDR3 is CASSPTGDYGYTF. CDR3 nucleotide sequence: TGTGCCAGCAGCCCCACAGGCGACTATGGCTACACCTTC.

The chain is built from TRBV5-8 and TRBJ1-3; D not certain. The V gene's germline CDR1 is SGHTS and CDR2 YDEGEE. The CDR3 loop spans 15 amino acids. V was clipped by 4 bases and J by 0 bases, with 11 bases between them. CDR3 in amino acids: CASSEDLSSGNTIYF. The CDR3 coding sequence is TGTGCCAGCAGCGAAGACTTGAGCTCTGGAAACACCATATATTTT.

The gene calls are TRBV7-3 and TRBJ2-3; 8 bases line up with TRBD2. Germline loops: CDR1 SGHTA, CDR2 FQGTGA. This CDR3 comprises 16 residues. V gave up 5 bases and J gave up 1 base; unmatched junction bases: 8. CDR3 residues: CASSKNGGAGTDTQYF. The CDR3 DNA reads TGTGCCAGCAGCAAAAACGGGGGGGCCGGCACAGATACGCAGTATTTT. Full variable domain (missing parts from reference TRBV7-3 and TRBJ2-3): GAGVSQTPSNKVTEKGKYVELRCDPISGHTALYWYRQSLGQGPEFLIYFQGTGAADDSGLPNDRFFAVRPEGSVSTLKIQRTERGDSAVYLCASSKNGGAGTDTQYFGPGTRLTVL.

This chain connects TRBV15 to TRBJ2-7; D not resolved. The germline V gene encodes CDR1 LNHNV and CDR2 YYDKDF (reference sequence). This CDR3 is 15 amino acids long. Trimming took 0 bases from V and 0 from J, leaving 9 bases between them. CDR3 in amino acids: CATSRDLRLSYEQYF. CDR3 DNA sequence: TGTGCCACCAGCAGAGATCTACGCCTCTCCTACGAGCAGTACTTC.

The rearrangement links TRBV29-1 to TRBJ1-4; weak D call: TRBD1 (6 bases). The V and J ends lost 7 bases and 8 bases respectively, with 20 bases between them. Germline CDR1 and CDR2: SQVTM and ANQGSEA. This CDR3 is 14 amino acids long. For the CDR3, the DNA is TGCAGCGCCCGGGCTGGGGGCGAAGGGGAAAAACTGTTTTTT. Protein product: CSARAGGEGEKLFF.

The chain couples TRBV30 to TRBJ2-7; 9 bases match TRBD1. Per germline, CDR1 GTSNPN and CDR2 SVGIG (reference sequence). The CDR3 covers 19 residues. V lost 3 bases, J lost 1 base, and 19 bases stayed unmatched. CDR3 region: CAWRINRDRVTRASYEQYF. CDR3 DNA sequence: TGTGCCTGGAGGATCAACCGGGACAGGGTAACCCGAGCTTCCTACGAGCAGTACTTC.

CDR3 protein: CAIKTTGGGDTEAFF. The CDR3 DNA follows: TGTGCCATCAAAACGACAGGGGGCGGCGACACTGAAGCTTTCTTT. The rearrangement links TRBV10-3 to TRBJ1-1; 10 positions agree with TRBD1. CDR1 and CDR2 (germline): ENHRY, SYGVKD. Trimming took 7 bases from V and 3 from J; bases not matched to a gene: 8. This CDR3 region has 15 residues.

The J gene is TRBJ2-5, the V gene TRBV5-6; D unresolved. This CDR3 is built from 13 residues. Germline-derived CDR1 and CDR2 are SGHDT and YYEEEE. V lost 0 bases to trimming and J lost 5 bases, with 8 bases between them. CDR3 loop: CASSLGVIETQYF. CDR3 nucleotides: TGTGCCAGCAGCTTGGGAGTGATCGAGACCCAGTACTTC.

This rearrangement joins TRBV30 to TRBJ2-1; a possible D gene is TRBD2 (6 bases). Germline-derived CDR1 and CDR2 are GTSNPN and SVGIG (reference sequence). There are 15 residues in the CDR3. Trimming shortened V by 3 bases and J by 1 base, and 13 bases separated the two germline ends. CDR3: CAWRISGPSYNEQFF. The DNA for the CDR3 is TGTGCCTGGAGGATAAGCGGGCCTTCCTACAATGAGCAGTTCTTC.